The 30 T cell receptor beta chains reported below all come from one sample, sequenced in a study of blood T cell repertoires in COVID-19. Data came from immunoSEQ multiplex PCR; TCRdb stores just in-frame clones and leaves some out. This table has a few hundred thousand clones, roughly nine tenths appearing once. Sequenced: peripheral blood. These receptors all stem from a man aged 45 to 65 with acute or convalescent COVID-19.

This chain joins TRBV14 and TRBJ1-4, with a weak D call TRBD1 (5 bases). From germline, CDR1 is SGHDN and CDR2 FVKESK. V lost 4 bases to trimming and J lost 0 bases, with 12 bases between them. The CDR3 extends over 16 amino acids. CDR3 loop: CASSPRQIATNEKLFF. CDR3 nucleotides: TGTGCCAGCAGCCCGCGACAGATTGCAACTAATGAAAAACTGTTTTTT.

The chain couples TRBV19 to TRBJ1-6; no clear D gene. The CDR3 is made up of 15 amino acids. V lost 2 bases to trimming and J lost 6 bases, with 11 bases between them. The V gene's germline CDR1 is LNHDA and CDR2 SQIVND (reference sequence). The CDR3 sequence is CASSISEPVNSPLHF. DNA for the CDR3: TGTGCCAGTAGTATATCCGAACCGGTTAATTCACCCCTCCACTTT.

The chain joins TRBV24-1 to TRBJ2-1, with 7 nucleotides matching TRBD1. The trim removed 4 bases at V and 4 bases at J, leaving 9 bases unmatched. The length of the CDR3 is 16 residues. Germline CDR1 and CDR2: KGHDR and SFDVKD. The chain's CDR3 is CATSDGTDNFYNEQFF. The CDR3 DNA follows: TGTGCCACCAGTGACGGGACAGATAATTTTTACAATGAGCAGTTCTTC.

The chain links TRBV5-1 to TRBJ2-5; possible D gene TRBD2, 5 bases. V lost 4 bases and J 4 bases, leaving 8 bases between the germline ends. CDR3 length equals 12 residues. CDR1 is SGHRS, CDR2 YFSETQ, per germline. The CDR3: CASSQTTETQYF. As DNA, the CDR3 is TGCGCCAGCAGCCAGACTACAGAGACCCAGTACTTC.

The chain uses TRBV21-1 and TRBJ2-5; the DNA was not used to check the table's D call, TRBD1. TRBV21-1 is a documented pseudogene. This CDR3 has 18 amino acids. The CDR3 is CASSKEVGRCVGQETQYF. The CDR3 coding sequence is TGTGCCAGCAGCAAAGAGGTTGGCAGGTGCGTGGGCCAAGAGACCCAGTACTTC.

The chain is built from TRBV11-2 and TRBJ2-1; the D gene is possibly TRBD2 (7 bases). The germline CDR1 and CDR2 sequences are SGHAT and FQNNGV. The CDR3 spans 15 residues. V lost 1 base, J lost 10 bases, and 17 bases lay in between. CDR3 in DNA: TGTGCCAGCAGCTTAGTTGGCGGGGGCCAAGAGGAGCAGTTCTTC. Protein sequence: CASSLVGGGQEEQFF.

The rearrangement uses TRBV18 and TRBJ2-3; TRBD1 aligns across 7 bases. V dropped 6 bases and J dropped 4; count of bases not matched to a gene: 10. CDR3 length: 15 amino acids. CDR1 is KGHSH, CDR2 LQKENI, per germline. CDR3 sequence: CASSPARGHSDTQYF. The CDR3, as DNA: TGTGCCAGCTCCCCCGCAAGGGGGCACTCAGATACGCAGTATTTT.

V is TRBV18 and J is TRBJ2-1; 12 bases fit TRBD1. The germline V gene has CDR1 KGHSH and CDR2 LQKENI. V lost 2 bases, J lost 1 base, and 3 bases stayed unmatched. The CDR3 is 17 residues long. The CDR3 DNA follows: TGTGCCAGCTCACCAGGGACAGGGGGCGCATCCTACAATGAGCAGTTCTTC. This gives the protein CASSPGTGGASYNEQFF. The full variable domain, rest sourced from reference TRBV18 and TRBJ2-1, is NAGVMQNPRHLVRRRGQEARLRCSPMKGHSHVYWYRQLPEEGLKFMVYLQKENIIDESGMPKERFSAEFPKEGPSILRIQQVVRGDSAAYFCASSPGTGGASYNEQFFGPGTRLTVL.

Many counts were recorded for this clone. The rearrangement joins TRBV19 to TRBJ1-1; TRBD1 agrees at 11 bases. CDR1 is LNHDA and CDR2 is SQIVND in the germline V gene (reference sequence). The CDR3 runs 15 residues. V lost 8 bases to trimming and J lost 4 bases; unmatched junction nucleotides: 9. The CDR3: CASRPRGTGGTEAFF. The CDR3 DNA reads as TGTGCCAGTCGCCCACGGGGGACAGGGGGCACTGAAGCTTTCTTT.

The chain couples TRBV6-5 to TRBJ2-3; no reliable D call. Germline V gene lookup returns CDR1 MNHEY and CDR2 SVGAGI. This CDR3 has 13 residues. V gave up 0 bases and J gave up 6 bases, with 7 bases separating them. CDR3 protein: CASSYSVRDTQYF. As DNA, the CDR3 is TGTGCCAGCAGTTACTCGGTGCGGGATACGCAGTATTTT.

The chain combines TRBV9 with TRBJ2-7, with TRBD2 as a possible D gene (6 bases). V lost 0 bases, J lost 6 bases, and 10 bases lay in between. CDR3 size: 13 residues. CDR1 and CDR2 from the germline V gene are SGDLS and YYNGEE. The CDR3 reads CASSVVGGGEQYF. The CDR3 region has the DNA TGTGCCAGCAGCGTAGTCGGGGGTGGCGAGCAGTACTTC.

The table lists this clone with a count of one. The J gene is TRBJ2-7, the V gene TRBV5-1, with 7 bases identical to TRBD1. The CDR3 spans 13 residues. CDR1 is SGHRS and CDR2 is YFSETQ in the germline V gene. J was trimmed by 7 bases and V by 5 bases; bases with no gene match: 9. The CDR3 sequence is CASRRQGLGEQYF. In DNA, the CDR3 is TGCGCCAGCAGGCGACAGGGATTGGGGGAGCAGTACTTC.

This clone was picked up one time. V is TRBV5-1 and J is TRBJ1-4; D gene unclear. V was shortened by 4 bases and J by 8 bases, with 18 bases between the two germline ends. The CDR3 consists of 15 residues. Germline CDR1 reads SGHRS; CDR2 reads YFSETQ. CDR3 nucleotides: TGCGCCAGCAGCCCATCGGGTAGGCCGGAGGAAAAACTGTTTTTT. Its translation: CASSPSGRPEEKLFF.

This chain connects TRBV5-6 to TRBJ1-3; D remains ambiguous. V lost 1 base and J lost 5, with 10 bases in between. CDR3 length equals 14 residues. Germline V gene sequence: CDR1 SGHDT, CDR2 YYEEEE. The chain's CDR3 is CASSLSPGRNTIYF. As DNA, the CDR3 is TGTGCCAGCAGCTTGAGTCCAGGCCGAAACACCATATATTTT.

Here the CDR3 reads CASSLAGHTQETQYF. Here the CDR3 DNA reads TGTGCCAGCAGCTTGGCTGGACATACCCAAGAGACCCAGTACTTC. This chain joins TRBV5-8 and TRBJ2-5; possible D gene TRBD1, 5 bases. The CDR3 covers 15 residues. CDR1 is SGHTS, CDR2 YDEGEE, per germline. Trimming pared 0 bases from V and 1 base from J, leaving 10 bases between.

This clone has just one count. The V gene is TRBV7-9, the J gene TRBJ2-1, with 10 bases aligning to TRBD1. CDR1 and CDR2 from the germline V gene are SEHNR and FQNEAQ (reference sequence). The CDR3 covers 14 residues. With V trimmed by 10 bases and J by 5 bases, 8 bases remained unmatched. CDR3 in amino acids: CATKPGTGDNEQFF. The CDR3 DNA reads TGTGCCACCAAACCCGGGACAGGGGACAATGAGCAGTTCTTC. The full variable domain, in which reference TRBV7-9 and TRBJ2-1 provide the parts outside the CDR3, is DTGVSQNPRHKITKRGQNVTFRCDPISEHNRLYWYRQTLGQGPEFLTYFQNEAQLEKSRLLSDRFSAERPKGSFSTLEIQRTEQGDSAMYLCATKPGTGDNEQFFGPGTRLTVL.

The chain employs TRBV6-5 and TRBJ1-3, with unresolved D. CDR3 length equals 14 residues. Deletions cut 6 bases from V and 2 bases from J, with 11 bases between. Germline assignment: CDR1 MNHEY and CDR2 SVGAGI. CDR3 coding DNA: TGTGCCAGCAGACTCCGGGAGGCTGGAAACACCATATATTTT. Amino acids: CASRLREAGNTIYF.

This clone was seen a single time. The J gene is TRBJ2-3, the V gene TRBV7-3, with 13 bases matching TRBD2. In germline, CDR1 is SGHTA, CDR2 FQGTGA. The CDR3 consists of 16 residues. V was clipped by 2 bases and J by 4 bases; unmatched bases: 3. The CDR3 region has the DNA TGTGCCAGCAGCTTAGGACTAGCGGGGGTCGCAGATACGCAGTATTTT. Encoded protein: CASSLGLAGVADTQYF.

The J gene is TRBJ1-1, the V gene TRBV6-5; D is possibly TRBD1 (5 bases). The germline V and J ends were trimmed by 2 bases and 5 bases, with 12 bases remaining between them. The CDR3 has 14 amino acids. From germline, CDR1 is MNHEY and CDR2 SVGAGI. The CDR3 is CASSYGRGDTEAFF. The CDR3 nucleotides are TGTGCCAGCAGTTACGGTAGGGGTGATACTGAAGCTTTCTTT.

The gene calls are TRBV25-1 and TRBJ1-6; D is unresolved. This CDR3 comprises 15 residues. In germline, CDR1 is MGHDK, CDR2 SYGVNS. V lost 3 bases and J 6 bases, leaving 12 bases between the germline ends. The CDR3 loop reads CASSDTRRANSPLHF. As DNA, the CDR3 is TGTGCCAGCAGTGATACTAGGAGGGCTAATTCACCCCTCCACTTT.

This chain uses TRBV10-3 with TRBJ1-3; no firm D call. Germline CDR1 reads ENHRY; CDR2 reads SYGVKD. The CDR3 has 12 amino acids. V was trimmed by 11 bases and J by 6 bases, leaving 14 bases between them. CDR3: CASGGLENTIYF. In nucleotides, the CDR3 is TGTGCCTCCGGCGGGCTGGAAAACACCATATATTTT.

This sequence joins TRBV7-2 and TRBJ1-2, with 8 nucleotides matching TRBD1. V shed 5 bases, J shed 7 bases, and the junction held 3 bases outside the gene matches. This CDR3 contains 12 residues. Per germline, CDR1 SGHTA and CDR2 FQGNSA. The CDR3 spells CASSRTGSGYTF. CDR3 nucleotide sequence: TGTGCCAGCAGCCGGACAGGGTCTGGCTACACCTTC.

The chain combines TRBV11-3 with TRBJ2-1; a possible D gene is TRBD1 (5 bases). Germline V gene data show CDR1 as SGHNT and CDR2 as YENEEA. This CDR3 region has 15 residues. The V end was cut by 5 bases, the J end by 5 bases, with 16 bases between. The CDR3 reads CASSRDSAGHNEQFF. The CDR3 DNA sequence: TGTGCCAGCAGCCGCGACAGTGCCGGTCACAATGAGCAGTTCTTC.

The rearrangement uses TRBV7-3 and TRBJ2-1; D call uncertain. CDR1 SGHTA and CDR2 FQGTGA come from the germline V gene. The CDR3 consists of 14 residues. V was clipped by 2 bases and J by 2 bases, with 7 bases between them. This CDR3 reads CASSLRPAYNEQFF. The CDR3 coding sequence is TGTGCCAGCAGCTTACGTCCTGCCTACAATGAGCAGTTCTTC.

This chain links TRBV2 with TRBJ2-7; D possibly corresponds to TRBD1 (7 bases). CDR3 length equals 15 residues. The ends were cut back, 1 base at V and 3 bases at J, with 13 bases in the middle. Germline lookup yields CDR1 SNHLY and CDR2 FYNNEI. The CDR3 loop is CASSEGGQGGYEQYF. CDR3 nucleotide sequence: TGTGCCAGCAGTGAAGGGGGGCAGGGGGGCTACGAGCAGTACTTC.

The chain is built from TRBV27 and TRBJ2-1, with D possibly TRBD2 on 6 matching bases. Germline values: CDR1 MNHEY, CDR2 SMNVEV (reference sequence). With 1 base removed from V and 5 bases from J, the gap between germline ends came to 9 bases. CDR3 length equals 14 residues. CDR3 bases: TGTGCCAGCAGTTTATTGGGGGGACACAATGAGCAGTTCTTC. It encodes CASSLLGGHNEQFF.

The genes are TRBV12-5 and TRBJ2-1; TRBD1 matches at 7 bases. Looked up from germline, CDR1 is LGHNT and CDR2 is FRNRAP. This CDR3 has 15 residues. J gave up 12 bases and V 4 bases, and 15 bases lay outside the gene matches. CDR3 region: CASGSYLPRTGGQFF. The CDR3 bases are TGTGCTAGTGGTTCATACTTACCCCGGACAGGCGGGCAGTTCTTC.

Here the CDR3 reads CASSRGLAGGPETQYF. The CDR3 bases are TGTGCCAGCAGCCGGGGACTAGCGGGGGGGCCGGAGACCCAGTACTTC. The chain joins TRBV3-1 (or the pseudogene TRBV3-2) to TRBJ2-5; 16 nucleotides agree with TRBD2. CDR3 length: 16 residues. Germline CDR1 and CDR2: LGHDT and YNNKEL (reference sequence). Trimming at V came to 4 bases and at J to 5 bases, leaving 4 bases not matched to a gene.

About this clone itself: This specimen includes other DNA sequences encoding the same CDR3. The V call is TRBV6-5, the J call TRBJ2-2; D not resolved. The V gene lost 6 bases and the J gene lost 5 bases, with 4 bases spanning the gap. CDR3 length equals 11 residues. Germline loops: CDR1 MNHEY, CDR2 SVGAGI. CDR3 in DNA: TGTGCCAGCAGGTCTACCGGGGAGCTGTTTTTT. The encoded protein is CASRSTGELFF.

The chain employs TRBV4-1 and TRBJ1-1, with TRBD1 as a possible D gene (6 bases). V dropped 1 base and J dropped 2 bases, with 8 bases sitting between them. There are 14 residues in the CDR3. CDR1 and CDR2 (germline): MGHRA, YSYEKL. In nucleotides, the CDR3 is TGCGCCAGCAGCCAAGTAGGGGGTAACACTGAAGCTTTCTTT. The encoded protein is CASSQVGGNTEAFF.